These 26 T cell receptor beta chains originate from one sample sequenced in a study of T cell responses to AZD1222 COVID-19 vaccine. The table came from immunoSEQ multiplex PCR; TCRdb's copy has only in-frame clones and leaves some out. There are fewer than 200,000 clones in the sample; about nine tenths occur only once, and around 6.4% lies in the top ten. Material: peripheral blood, obtained on day 0 of AZD1222 vaccination. Receptors were obtained from an adult in good health.

The CDR3 region is CASARQGGNYGYTF. Written as DNA, the CDR3 is TGTGCCAGCGCAAGGCAGGGTGGTAACTATGGCTACACCTTC. The chain is built from TRBV6-5 and TRBJ1-2, with D perhaps TRBD1 (5 bases). The V end was cut by 8 bases, the J end by 1 base, with 14 bases between. The CDR3 has 14 amino acids. CDR1 is MNHEY and CDR2 is SVGAGI in the germline V gene.

J is TRBJ2-3 and V is TRBV5-4; 8 bases are shared with TRBD2. The V gene's germline CDR1 is SGHNT and CDR2 YYREEE (reference sequence). This CDR3 spans 15 amino acids. With 4 bases clipped from V and 0 bases from J, the junction kept 4 bases outside the gene matches. CDR3: CASSRTSGSTDTQYF. CDR3 coding DNA: TGTGCCAGCAGCCGTACTAGCGGCAGCACAGATACGCAGTATTTT.

This sequence joins TRBV18 and TRBJ1-1; 10 nucleotides line up with TRBD1. The CDR3 totals 15 residues. Trimming took 3 bases from V and 7 from J; bases not matched to a gene: 8. The germline gives CDR1 KGHSH, CDR2 LQKENI. This chain's CDR3 is CASSPGTGDRGEAFF. In nucleotides, the CDR3 is TGTGCCAGCTCACCCGGGACAGGGGATCGAGGTGAAGCTTTCTTT.

V is TRBV6-6 and J is TRBJ1-2; tentatively, D is TRBD1 (5 bases). Per germline, CDR1 MNHNY and CDR2 SVGAGI (reference sequence). CDR3 length: 12 residues. Trimming pared 7 bases from V and 5 bases from J, leaving 11 bases between. For the CDR3, the DNA is TGTGCCAGCACGGGAAGGGGATATGGCTACACCTTC. As protein: CASTGRGYGYTF.

The rearrangement links TRBV4-1 to TRBJ1-5, with 9 bases identical to TRBD1. The trim removed 2 bases at V and 4 bases at J, leaving 6 bases unmatched. The CDR3 extends over 16 amino acids. CDR1 MGHRA and CDR2 YSYEKL come from the germline V gene. The CDR3: CASSQLGTGRNQPQHF. For the CDR3, the DNA is TGCGCCAGCAGCCAACTCGGGACAGGGAGGAATCAGCCCCAGCATTTT.

This clone was seen only a few times. The chain carries TRBV4-3 and TRBJ1-3, with 7 bases that match TRBD1. J gave up 4 bases and V 3 bases, and 9 bases lay outside the gene matches. This CDR3 region has 16 residues. Per the germline V gene, CDR1 is LGHNA and CDR2 is YSLEER. The CDR3 nucleotides read TGCGCCAGCAGCCAGATGGGGGACAGTATGGGAAACACCATATATTTT. It encodes CASSQMGDSMGNTIYF.

V is TRBV7-9 and J is TRBJ1-6; possible D gene TRBD1, 5 bases. Trimming took off 1 base at V and 4 bases at J, with 14 bases between the two ends. Germline CDR1 reads SEHNR; CDR2 reads FQNEAQ (reference sequence). This CDR3 has 17 residues. In DNA, the CDR3 is TGTGCCAGCAGCTTAGGGGGGGGTGGACATTATAATTCACCCCTCCACTTT. Residues: CASSLGGGGHYNSPLHF.

The chain uses TRBV7-8 and TRBJ2-6; D unresolved. This CDR3 is 13 amino acids long. Germline V gene lookup returns CDR1 SGHVS and CDR2 FQNEAQ. Trimming stripped 5 bases from V and 1 base from J, with 3 bases between. CDR3 region: CASSVSGANVLTF. The CDR3 DNA reads TGTGCCAGCAGCGTTTCTGGGGCCAACGTCCTGACTTTC.

For this clone: Additional DNA sequences in this sample encode the identical CDR3. The CDR3 sequence: CASSPGSNQPQHF. CDR3 DNA: TGTGCCAGCTCACCAGGCAGCAATCAGCCCCAGCATTTT. The chain carries TRBV18 and TRBJ1-5, with D hard to call. The CDR3 spans 13 residues. Germline-derived CDR1 and CDR2 are KGHSH and LQKENI. V lost 2 bases, J lost 1 base, and 3 bases lay in between.

The chain joins TRBV7-9 to TRBJ2-2; D ambiguous. The CDR3 has 15 residues. Trimming took 1 base from V and 5 from J, leaving 11 bases between them. CDR1 and CDR2 (germline): SEHNR, FQNEAQ (reference sequence). The CDR3 sequence is CASSLVGGKTGELFF. CDR3 bases: TGTGCCAGCAGCTTAGTTGGTGGGAAAACCGGGGAGCTGTTTTTT.

This chain joins TRBV5-4 and TRBJ2-1; no clear D gene. The CDR3 loop spans 15 amino acids. CDR1 is SGHNT and CDR2 is YYREEE in the germline V gene (reference sequence). Trimming pared 0 bases from V and 4 bases from J, leaving 11 bases between. CDR3 residues: CASSLGADKYNEQFF. In nucleotides, the CDR3 is TGTGCCAGCAGCTTGGGGGCCGATAAGTACAATGAGCAGTTCTTC.

The CDR3 here is CASTPSRRWEQYF. CDR3 coding DNA: TGTGCCAGCACTCCCTCCCGGCGGTGGGAGCAGTACTTC. The chain is built from TRBV12-3 or TRBV12-4 and TRBJ2-7; D not resolved. The V end lost 7 bases, the J end lost 7 bases, and 17 bases lay between the germline ends. The CDR3 has 13 residues.

V and J are TRBV4-1 and TRBJ2-7, with D perhaps TRBD2 (5 bases). CDR3 length: 14 residues. V dropped 0 bases and J dropped 7 bases, with 13 bases sitting between them. CDR1 and CDR2 from the germline V gene are MGHRA and YSYEKL. DNA of the CDR3: TGCGCCAGCAGCCAAGACTTCCGGGGTTGGGAGCAGTACTTC. Protein product: CASSQDFRGWEQYF.

The chain employs TRBV6-5 and TRBJ2-7, with unresolved D. Trimming removed 8 bases at V and 7 bases at J, with 12 bases between. Germline lookup yields CDR1 MNHEY and CDR2 SVGAGI. The length of the CDR3 is 11 residues. DNA of the CDR3: TGTGCCAGCGGCGCTTCGGCGGAGCAGTACTTC. Translation: CASGASAEQYF.

CDR3 region: CASSIRAGTDGYTF. CDR3 DNA sequence: TGTGCCAGTAGTATCCGGGCCGGGACGGATGGCTACACCTTC. This rearrangement joins TRBV19 to TRBJ1-2, with D perhaps matching TRBD1 (5 bases). V was trimmed by 3 bases and J by 6 bases, leaving 14 bases between them. Germline assignment: CDR1 LNHDA and CDR2 SQIVND (reference sequence). The CDR3 runs 14 residues.

The chain combines TRBV5-5 with TRBJ1-3; maybe TRBD1 (5 bases). CDR1 SGHKS and CDR2 YYEKEE come from the germline V gene (reference sequence). V dropped 0 bases and J dropped 3 bases, with 10 bases sitting between them. The length of the CDR3 is 15 residues. The CDR3 DNA follows: TGTGCCAGCAGCTTGGTCGGAGGGGTTGGAAACACCATATATTTT. It codes for CASSLVGGVGNTIYF.

This sequence joins TRBV7-2 and TRBJ1-6; no clear D gene. The CDR3 consists of 12 residues. CDR1 and CDR2 (germline): SGHTA, FQGNSA. Trimming shortened V by 3 bases and J by 12 bases, and 9 bases separated the two germline ends. DNA of the CDR3: TGTGCCAGCAGCTTCGGTGACGGACCCCTCCACTTT. It yields the protein CASSFGDGPLHF.

The chain couples TRBV11-3 to TRBJ1-6; no clear D gene. This CDR3 spans 12 amino acids. Trimming took 3 bases from V and 8 from J, leaving 5 bases between them. The germline V gene encodes CDR1 SGHNT and CDR2 YENEEA. The CDR3, as DNA: TGTGCCAGCAGCTTTGGGGATTCACCCCTCCACTTT. Translation gives CASSFGDSPLHF.

The chain carries TRBV2 and TRBJ2-5, with D possibly being TRBD1 or TRBD2 (6 bases each). Trimming stripped 11 bases from V and 5 bases from J, with 15 bases between. This CDR3 contains 12 residues. Germline CDR1 reads SNHLY; CDR2 reads FYNNEI. CDR3 nucleotides: TGTGCCGGCGGGCAGGGGAGGGAGACCCAGTACTTC. It translates to CAGGQGRETQYF.

This rearrangement joins TRBV6-5 to TRBJ1-4; perhaps TRBD1 as D (6 bases). V was cut by 7 bases and J by 7 bases, with 16 bases left in between. The CDR3 sequence is 14 residues long. Germline V gene lookup returns CDR1 MNHEY and CDR2 SVGAGI. CDR3: CASMGAGVGEKLFF. The DNA for the CDR3 is TGTGCCAGCATGGGGGCTGGGGTGGGTGAAAAACTGTTTTTT.

V and J are TRBV7-3 and TRBJ2-1, with 13 nucleotides matching TRBD2. The germline V gene has CDR1 SGHTA and CDR2 FQGTGA. The V segment lost 5 bases and the J segment 7 bases; nucleotides outside the gene matches: 5. This CDR3 contains 15 residues. The CDR3 DNA reads as TGTGCCAGCAGCCCCGGACTAGCGGGAGAAAATGAGCAGTTCTTC. Residues: CASSPGLAGENEQFF.

This chain joins TRBV4-2 and TRBJ2-7; no clear D gene. V lost 0 bases, J lost 6 bases, and 3 bases lay in between. Germline CDR1 reads LGHNA; CDR2 reads YNFKEQ. The CDR3 spans 11 residues. The CDR3 region is CASSQETEQYF. In DNA, the CDR3 is TGTGCCAGCAGCCAAGAAACCGAGCAGTACTTC.

The chain recombines TRBV6-5 with TRBJ2-1; TRBD1 matches at 8 bases. Germline CDR1 is MNHEY and CDR2 is SVGAGI. V gave up 6 bases and J gave up 0 bases; unmatched junction bases: 4. There are 15 residues in the CDR3. The DNA for the CDR3 is TGTGCCAGCAGCGAGGGGACAGGCTCCTACAATGAGCAGTTCTTC. It specifies CASSEGTGSYNEQFF.

V is TRBV5-1 and J is TRBJ2-7; D is uncertain. This CDR3 comprises 12 residues. Between the trimmed V and J ends, which lost 0 bases and 4 bases, there was a span of 5 bases. In germline, CDR1 is SGHRS, CDR2 YFSETQ. CDR3 sequence (DNA): TGCGCCAGCAGCTTGGACGATTACGAGCAGTACTTC. Encoded protein: CASSLDDYEQYF.

V gene TRBV7-2 combines with J gene TRBJ2-7; D is possibly TRBD2 (5 bases). Between the trimmed V and J ends, which lost 4 bases and 1 base, there was a span of 14 bases. The CDR3 contains 15 residues. Germline CDR1 reads SGHTA; CDR2 reads FQGNSA. The CDR3 DNA reads as TGTGCCAGCAGCTCCTCCCCACGGGGTTCCTACGAGCAGTACTTC. Amino acid sequence: CASSSSPRGSYEQYF. Drawing the rest from reference TRBV7-2 and TRBJ2-7, the complete variable domain is GAGVSQSPSNKVTEKGKDVELRCDPISGHTALYWYRQSLGQGLEFLIYFQGNSAPDKSGLPSDRFSAERTGGSVSTLTIQRTQQEDSAVYLCASSSSPRGSYEQYFGPGTRLTVT.

The chain carries TRBV7-2 and TRBJ2-7, with 7 nucleotides matching TRBD1. The germline V gene has CDR1 SGHTA and CDR2 FQGNSA. J was trimmed by 2 bases and V by 1 base; bases with no gene match: 5. The CDR3 is made up of 15 amino acids. DNA of the CDR3: TGTGCCAGCAGCTTAGACCGGGACAGCACCTACGAGCAGTACTTC. Translating it yields CASSLDRDSTYEQYF.